These 26 T cell receptor beta chains were all obtained from the same sample, sequenced in a study of blood T cell repertoires in COVID-19. Assay: immunoSEQ multiplex PCR; the TCRdb copy retains only in-frame clones and omits some. Among 200,000 to 250,000 clones listed, 80% to 85% were seen once. Sequences were obtained from peripheral blood. The receptors derive from a woman aged 80 or over with COVID-19, enrolled during active disease.

The chain links TRBV27 to TRBJ1-2; tentatively, D is TRBD1 (6 bases). Germline assignment: CDR1 MNHEY and CDR2 SMNVEV (reference sequence). The CDR3 runs 14 residues. V lost 6 bases, J lost 4 bases, and 15 bases lay in between. Here the CDR3 DNA reads TGTGCCAGCAGCTTCGGGGGGGCGGCCTATGGCTACACCTTC. Protein product: CASSFGGAAYGYTF.

The rearrangement uses TRBV5-1 and TRBJ1-4, with D possibly TRBD1 on 6 matching bases. CDR3 length: 13 amino acids. CDR1 is SGHRS and CDR2 is YFSETQ in the germline V gene. Trimming removed 9 bases at V and 3 bases at J, with 12 bases between. The CDR3 reads CATRGHANEKLFF. The CDR3 DNA is TGCGCCACCCGGGGACACGCTAATGAAAAACTGTTTTTT.

V usage is TRBV9 and J usage is TRBJ1-2, with D possibly matching TRBD1 (5 bases). Germline CDR1 and CDR2: SGDLS and YYNGEE. This CDR3 contains 15 residues. V lost 0 bases, J lost 6 bases, and 15 bases lay in between. CDR3 bases: TGTGCCAGCAGCGTAGGATCAGGGTTAGGCGATGGCTACACCTTC. The encoded protein is CASSVGSGLGDGYTF.

The rearrangement links TRBV18 to TRBJ2-3, with 7 bases aligning to TRBD1. Germline trimming cut 10 bases from V and 2 bases from J; bases unmatched to any gene: 6. The CDR3 spans 13 residues. Germline V gene sequence: CDR1 KGHSH, CDR2 LQKENI. In DNA, the CDR3 is TGTGCCACCTTCGGACAGGTCACAGATACGCAGTATTTT. Translating gives CATFGQVTDTQYF.

The table lists this clone with a few counts. The chain carries TRBV5-1 and TRBJ2-3, with 8 bases fitting TRBD2. CDR1 SGHRS and CDR2 YFSETQ come from the germline V gene. This CDR3 is built from 16 residues. Trimming cost V 1 base and J 4 bases; bases outside gene matches: 8. The CDR3, as DNA: TGCGCCAGCAGCTTGACTCTAGCGGGCTTCTCAGATACGCAGTATTTT. This translates into CASSLTLAGFSDTQYF.

The chain carries TRBV27 and TRBJ1-1; D uncertain. Between the trimmed V and J ends, which lost 5 bases and 6 bases, there was a span of 22 bases. The germline V gene has CDR1 MNHEY and CDR2 SMNVEV (reference sequence). The CDR3 extends over 16 amino acids. The CDR3, as DNA: TGTGCCAGCAGTCCCAACGAAGGAGGTTCAACAGCTGAAGCTTTCTTT. Its protein is CASSPNEGGSTAEAFF.

This clone was observed a single time. The V and J genes are TRBV5-1 and TRBJ2-1; 8 positions match TRBD2. There are 14 residues in the CDR3. The germline gives CDR1 SGHRS, CDR2 YFSETQ. The V gene end was trimmed by 1 base and the J gene end by 7 bases; junction bases not matched to a gene: 4. This CDR3 is CASSLQAGVNEQFF. As DNA, the CDR3 is TGCGCCAGCAGCTTGCAAGCGGGAGTAAATGAGCAGTTCTTC.

The genes are TRBV7-2 and TRBJ2-1; a possible D gene is TRBD2 (5 bases). CDR3 length equals 16 residues. V lost 4 bases to trimming and J lost 0 bases, with 13 bases between them. The germline gives CDR1 SGHTA, CDR2 FQGNSA. CDR3 nucleotides: TGTGCCAGCAGCTCTTATCCGGGGAGCTCCTACAATGAGCAGTTCTTC. Protein: CASSSYPGSSYNEQFF.

This clone was observed once. An end of the junction does not agree with germline; a read error may underlie this. The chain carries TRBV7-7 and TRBJ2-2; no definite D call. The CDR3 contains 14 residues. CDR1 and CDR2 (germline): SSHAT, FNYEAQ (reference sequence). CDR3: CASSRTRNTGELFF. Written as DNA, the CDR3 is TGTGCTAGCAGCCGTACTCGAAACACCGGGGAGCTGTTTTTT.

This chain links TRBV7-2 with TRBJ2-7; D is perhaps TRBD1 (6 bases). In germline, CDR1 is SGHTA, CDR2 FQGNSA. The V gene lost 3 bases and the J gene lost 4 bases, with 10 bases spanning the gap. This CDR3 region has 13 residues. CDR3 sequence reads: CASSFTGRYEQYF. The CDR3 DNA sequence: TGTGCCAGCAGCTTCACAGGGCGATACGAGCAGTACTTC.

This chain uses TRBV4-2 with TRBJ2-2; weak D call: TRBD1 (6 bases). Germline assignment: CDR1 LGHNA and CDR2 YNFKEQ. This CDR3 is built from 17 residues. Trimming took off 1 base at V and 8 bases at J, with 20 bases between the two ends. DNA for the CDR3: TGTGCCAGCAGCCAAGTGCTACAGGGAAAAATCGGAGGGGAGCTGTTTTTT. Its protein is CASSQVLQGKIGGELFF.

The V call is TRBV19, the J call TRBJ1-4; 7 bases are shared with TRBD1. Germline V gene sequence: CDR1 LNHDA, CDR2 SQIVND (reference sequence). The ends lost 9 bases at V and 5 bases at J; junction bases unmatched: 6. The CDR3 contains 13 residues. The CDR3 nucleotides are TGTGCCAGCTCGGGACAGACAAATGAAAAACTGTTTTTT. The encoded protein is CASSGQTNEKLFF.

This clone was seen ten or more times. In DNA, the CDR3 is TGCGCCAGCAGCCGGACTAGCGGGGCCAGCTCCTACAATGAGCAGTTCTTC. The encoded protein is CASSRTSGASSYNEQFF. The chain has TRBV4-1 and TRBJ2-1, with TRBD2 matching over 12 bases. Germline trimming cut 4 bases from V and 0 bases from J; bases unmatched to any gene: 4. The CDR3 sequence is 17 residues long. Germline V CDR1 and CDR2: MGHRA, YSYEKL.

V gene TRBV5-5 combines with J gene TRBJ1-2; 10 bases agree with TRBD1. Trimming removed 0 bases from V and 1 base from J; junction bases left unmatched: 9. From germline, CDR1 is SGHKS and CDR2 YYEKEE (reference sequence). The CDR3 spans 18 residues. In nucleotides, the CDR3 is TGTGCCAGCAGCTTGGGGGAGACAGGGGGCTCCGTTAACTATGGCTACACCTTC. It specifies CASSLGETGGSVNYGYTF.

This chain joins TRBV10-2 and TRBJ1-1; 7 nucleotides match TRBD1. The germline V gene has CDR1 WSHSY and CDR2 SAAADI. This CDR3 has 14 amino acids. The ends lost 4 bases at V and 1 base at J; junction bases unmatched: 3. The CDR3 here is CASSATGWNTEAFF. DNA of the CDR3: TGCGCCAGCAGTGCGACAGGGTGGAACACTGAAGCTTTCTTT.

This chain joins TRBV6-2 or TRBV6-3 and TRBJ1-2, with 11 bases that match TRBD1. The V gene's germline CDR1 is MNHEY and CDR2 SVGEGT. The CDR3 length is 16 residues. Trimming cost V 2 bases and J 5 bases; bases outside gene matches: 7. The CDR3 is CASSYTRTGGGYGYTF. CDR3 nucleotides: TGTGCCAGCAGTTACACCCGGACAGGGGGCGGATATGGCTACACCTTC.

The V gene is TRBV4-1, the J gene TRBJ1-6, with D maybe TRBD1 (6 bases). Deletions cut 0 bases from V and 6 bases from J, with 9 bases between. This CDR3 is 15 amino acids long. Germline V lookup: CDR1 MGHRA, CDR2 YSYEKL. CDR3 region: CASSQDLGGNSPLHF. CDR3 DNA sequence: TGCGCCAGCAGCCAAGATCTAGGGGGTAATTCACCCCTCCACTTT.

The rearrangement links TRBV30 to TRBJ1-3; 11 positions agree with TRBD1. Germline lookup yields CDR1 GTSNPN and CDR2 SVGIG (reference sequence). The CDR3 has 17 residues. The V and J ends lost 0 bases and 0 bases, in that order; junction bases with no gene match: 4. The CDR3 nucleotides read TGTGCCTGGAGTGTACTGGGACAGGGGGTCTCTGGAAACACCATATATTTT. Protein product: CAWSVLGQGVSGNTIYF.

The chain joins TRBV6-6 to TRBJ2-3, with 8 bases fitting TRBD1. Trimming at V came to 6 bases and at J to 5 bases, leaving 10 bases not matched to a gene. The CDR3 extends over 15 amino acids. CDR1 and CDR2 (germline): MNHNY, SVGAGI (reference sequence). The CDR3 nucleotides are TGTGCCAGCAGCTCCCCACAGGGGGGACGAGATACGCAGTATTTT. Translated, it gives CASSSPQGGRDTQYF.

The rearrangement joins TRBV5-1 to TRBJ2-7; 9 nucleotides line up with TRBD1. Germline V gene lookup returns CDR1 SGHRS and CDR2 YFSETQ. Trimming cost V 0 bases and J 2 bases; bases outside gene matches: 6. CDR3 length: 16 amino acids. DNA for the CDR3: TGCGCCAGCAGCTTGGGTGTTGGGACAGGGACCTACGAGCAGTACTTC. Protein: CASSLGVGTGTYEQYF.

J is TRBJ2-7 and V is TRBV29-1; the D gene is possibly TRBD2 (6 bases). Germline CDR1 SQVTM, CDR2 ANQGSEA. V lost 4 bases, J lost 5 bases, and 12 bases lay in between. This CDR3 has 12 amino acids. CDR3 residues: CSVGLVTDEQYF. Here the CDR3 DNA reads TGCAGCGTTGGACTAGTTACAGACGAGCAGTACTTC.

The chain recombines TRBV2 with TRBJ2-5; tentatively, D is TRBD2 (6 bases). The CDR3 covers 16 residues. V was pared by 5 bases and J by 3 bases, with 19 bases between. The germline V gene has CDR1 SNHLY and CDR2 FYNNEI. The CDR3 here is CASSSPVGGEKETQYF. CDR3 coding DNA: TGTGCCAGCAGTTCCCCGGTAGGCGGGGAGAAAGAGACCCAGTACTTC.

This clone has more than one count but fewer than ten. The J gene is TRBJ2-7, the V gene TRBV2; TRBD2 matches 8 bases. Trimming removed 5 bases from V and 4 bases from J; junction bases left unmatched: 13. Germline loops: CDR1 SNHLY, CDR2 FYNNEI. This CDR3 is built from 16 residues. CDR3 sequence (DNA): TGTGCCAGCAGTTGGGGGAGAGTAGCGGGGCGTTACGAGCAGTACTTC. It translates to CASSWGRVAGRYEQYF.

This chain uses TRBV5-1 with TRBJ1-4; D is perhaps TRBD1 (6 bases). Deletions cut 2 bases from V and 7 bases from J, with 15 bases between. Per germline, CDR1 SGHRS and CDR2 YFSETQ. The CDR3 runs to 15 residues. CDR3 loop: CASSLGPGGGEKLFF. In nucleotides, the CDR3 is TGCGCCAGCAGCTTAGGCCCGGGGGGCGGTGAAAAACTGTTTTTT.

This clone has a handful of counts. This chain joins TRBV4-1 and TRBJ1-1; 7 bases map to TRBD1. In germline, CDR1 is MGHRA, CDR2 YSYEKL. V shed 4 bases and J 7 bases; nucleotides not matched to a gene: 15. The CDR3 extends over 16 amino acids. Written as DNA, the CDR3 is TGCGCCAGCAGCCGGGCGGGAGGGGACAGATCTTTTGAAGCTTTCTTT. Translating gives CASSRAGGDRSFEAFF.

The rearrangement uses TRBV29-1 and TRBJ2-2; D might be TRBD2 (5 bases). The CDR3 is made up of 14 amino acids. Germline-derived CDR1 and CDR2 are SQVTM and ANQGSEA. V lost 6 bases, J lost 0 bases, and 11 bases lay in between. The CDR3, as DNA: TGCAGCGTCGTCGGGAACGCGAACACCGGGGAGCTGTTTTTT. Translated: CSVVGNANTGELFF.